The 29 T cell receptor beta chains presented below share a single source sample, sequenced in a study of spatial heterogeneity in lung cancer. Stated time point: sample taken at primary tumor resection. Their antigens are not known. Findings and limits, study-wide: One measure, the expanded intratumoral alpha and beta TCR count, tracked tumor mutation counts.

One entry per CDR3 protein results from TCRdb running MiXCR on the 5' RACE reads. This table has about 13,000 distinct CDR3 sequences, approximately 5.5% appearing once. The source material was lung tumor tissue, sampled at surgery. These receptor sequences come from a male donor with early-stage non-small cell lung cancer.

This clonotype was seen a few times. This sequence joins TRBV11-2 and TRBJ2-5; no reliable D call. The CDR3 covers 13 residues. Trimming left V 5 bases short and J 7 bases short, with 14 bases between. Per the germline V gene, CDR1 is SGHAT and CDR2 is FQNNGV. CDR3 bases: TGTGCCAGCAGCCCTCGATTAGGCGGGACCCAGTACTTC. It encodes CASSPRLGGTQYF. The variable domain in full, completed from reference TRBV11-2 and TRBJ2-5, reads EAGVAQSPRYKIIEKRQSVAFWCNPISGHATLYWYQQILGQGPKLLIQFQNNGVVDDSQLPKDRFSAERLKGVDSTLKIQPAKLEDSAVYLCASSPRLGGTQYFGPGTRLLVL.

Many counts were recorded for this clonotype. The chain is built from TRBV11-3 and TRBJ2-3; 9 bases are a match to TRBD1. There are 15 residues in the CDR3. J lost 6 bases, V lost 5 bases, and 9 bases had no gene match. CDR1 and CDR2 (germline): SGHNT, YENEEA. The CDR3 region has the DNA TGTGCCAGCAGCCCCCGAACAGGGGGCCTGGATACGCAGTATTTT. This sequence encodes CASSPRTGGLDTQYF.

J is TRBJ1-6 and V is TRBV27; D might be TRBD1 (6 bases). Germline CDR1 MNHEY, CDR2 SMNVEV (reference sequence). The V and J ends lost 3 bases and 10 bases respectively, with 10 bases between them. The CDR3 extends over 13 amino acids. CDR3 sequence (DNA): TGTGCCAGCAGTTTGACAGGTCTATCACCCCTCCACTTT. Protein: CASSLTGLSPLHF.

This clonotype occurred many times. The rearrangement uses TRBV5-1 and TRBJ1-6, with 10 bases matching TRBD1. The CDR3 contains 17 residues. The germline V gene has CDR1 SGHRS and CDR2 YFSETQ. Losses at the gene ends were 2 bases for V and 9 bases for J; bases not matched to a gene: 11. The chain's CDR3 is CASSFGQGGSSISPLHF. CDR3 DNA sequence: TGCGCCAGCAGCTTTGGACAGGGGGGATCCAGCATTTCACCCCTCCACTTT.

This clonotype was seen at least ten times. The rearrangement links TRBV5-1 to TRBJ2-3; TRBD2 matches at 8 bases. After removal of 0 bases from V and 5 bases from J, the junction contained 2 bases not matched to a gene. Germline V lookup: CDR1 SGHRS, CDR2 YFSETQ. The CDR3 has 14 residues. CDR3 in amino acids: CASSLATSGDTQYF. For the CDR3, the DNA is TGCGCCAGCAGCTTGGCAACTAGCGGAGATACGCAGTATTTT.

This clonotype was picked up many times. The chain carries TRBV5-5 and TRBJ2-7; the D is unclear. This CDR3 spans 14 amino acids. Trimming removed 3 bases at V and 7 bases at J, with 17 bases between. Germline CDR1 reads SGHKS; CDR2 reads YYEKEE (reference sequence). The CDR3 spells CASSSALQRREQYF. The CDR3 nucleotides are TGTGCCAGCAGCTCAGCCCTCCAGCGCCGGGAGCAGTACTTC.

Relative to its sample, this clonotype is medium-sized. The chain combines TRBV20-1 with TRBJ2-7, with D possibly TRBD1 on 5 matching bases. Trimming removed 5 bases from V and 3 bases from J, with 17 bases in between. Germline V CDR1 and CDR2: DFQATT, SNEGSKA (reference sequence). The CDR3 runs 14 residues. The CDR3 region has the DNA TGCAGTGCTTTCGCCAGACCAGGGATCTACGAGCAGTACTTC. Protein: CSAFARPGIYEQYF.

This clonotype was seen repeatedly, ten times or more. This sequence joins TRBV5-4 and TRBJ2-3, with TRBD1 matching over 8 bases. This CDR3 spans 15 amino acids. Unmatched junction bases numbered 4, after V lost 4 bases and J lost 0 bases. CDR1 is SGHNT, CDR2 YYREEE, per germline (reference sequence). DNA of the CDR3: TGTGCCAGCAGCAAGGACAGGGCCAGCACAGATACGCAGTATTTT. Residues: CASSKDRASTDTQYF. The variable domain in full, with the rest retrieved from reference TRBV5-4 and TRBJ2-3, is ETGVTQSPTHLIKTRGQQVTLRCSSQSGHNTVSWYQQALGQGPQFIFQYYREEENGRGNFPPRFSGLQFPNYSSELNVNALELDDSALYLCASSKDRASTDTQYFGPGTRLTVL.

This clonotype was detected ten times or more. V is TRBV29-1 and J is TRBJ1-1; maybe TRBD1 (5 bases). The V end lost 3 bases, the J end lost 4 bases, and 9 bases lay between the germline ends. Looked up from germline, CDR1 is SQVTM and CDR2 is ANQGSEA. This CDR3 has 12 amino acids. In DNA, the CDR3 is TGCAGCGTTGATGCGGGGGGCACTGAAGCTTTCTTT. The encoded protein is CSVDAGGTEAFF. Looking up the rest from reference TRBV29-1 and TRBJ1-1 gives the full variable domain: SAVISQKPSRDICQRGTSLTIQCQVDSQVTMMFWYRQQPGQSLTLIATANQGSEATYESGFVIDKFPISRPNLTFSTLTVSNMSPEDSSIYLCSVDAGGTEAFFGQGTRLTVV.

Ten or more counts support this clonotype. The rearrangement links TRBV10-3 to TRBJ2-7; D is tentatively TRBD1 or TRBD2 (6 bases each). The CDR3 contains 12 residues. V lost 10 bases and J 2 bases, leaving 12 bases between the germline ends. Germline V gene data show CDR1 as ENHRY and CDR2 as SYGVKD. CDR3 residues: CATSRGAYEQYF. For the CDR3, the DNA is TGTGCCACTTCAAGGGGGGCCTACGAGCAGTACTTC.

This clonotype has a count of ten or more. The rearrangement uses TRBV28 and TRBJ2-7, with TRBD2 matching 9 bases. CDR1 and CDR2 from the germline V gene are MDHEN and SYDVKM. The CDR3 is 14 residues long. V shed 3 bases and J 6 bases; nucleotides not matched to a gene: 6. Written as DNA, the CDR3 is TGTGCCAGCAGTTTTTTAGCGGGGGTGGGCGAGCAGTACTTC. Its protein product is CASSFLAGVGEQYF.

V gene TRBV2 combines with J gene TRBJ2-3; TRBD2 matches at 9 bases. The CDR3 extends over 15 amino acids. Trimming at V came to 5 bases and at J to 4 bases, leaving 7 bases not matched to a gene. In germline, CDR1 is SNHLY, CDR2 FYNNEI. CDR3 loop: CASSRGLASADTQYF. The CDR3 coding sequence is TGTGCCAGCAGTCGCGGACTAGCGTCGGCAGATACGCAGTATTTT.

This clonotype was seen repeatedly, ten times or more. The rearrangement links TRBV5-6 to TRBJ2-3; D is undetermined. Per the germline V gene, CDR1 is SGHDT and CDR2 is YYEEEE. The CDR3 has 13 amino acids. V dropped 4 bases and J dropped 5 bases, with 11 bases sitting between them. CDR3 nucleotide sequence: TGTGCCAGCAGCCCCGGGCCCGAAGATACGCAGTATTTT. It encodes CASSPGPEDTQYF. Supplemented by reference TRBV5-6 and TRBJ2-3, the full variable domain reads DAGVTQSPTHLIKTRGQQVTLRCSPKSGHDTVSWYQQALGQGPQFIFQYYEEEERQRGNFPDRFSGHQFPNYSSELNVNALLLGDSALYLCASSPGPEDTQYFGPGTRLTVL.

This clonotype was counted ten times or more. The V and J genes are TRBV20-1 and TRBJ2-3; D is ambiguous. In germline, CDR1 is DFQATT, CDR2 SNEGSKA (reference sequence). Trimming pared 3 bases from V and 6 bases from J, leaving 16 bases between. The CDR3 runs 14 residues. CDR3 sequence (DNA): TGCAGTGCTAGTCCCCCGTCCCGAACGGATACGCAGTATTTT. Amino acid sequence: CSASPPSRTDTQYF.

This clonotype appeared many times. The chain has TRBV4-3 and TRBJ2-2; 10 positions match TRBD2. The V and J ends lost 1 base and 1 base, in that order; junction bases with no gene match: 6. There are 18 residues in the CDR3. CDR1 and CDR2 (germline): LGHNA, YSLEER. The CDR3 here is CASSQVSSGGLNTGELFF. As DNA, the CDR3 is TGCGCCAGCAGCCAAGTGTCTAGCGGGGGCTTGAACACCGGGGAGCTGTTTTTT.

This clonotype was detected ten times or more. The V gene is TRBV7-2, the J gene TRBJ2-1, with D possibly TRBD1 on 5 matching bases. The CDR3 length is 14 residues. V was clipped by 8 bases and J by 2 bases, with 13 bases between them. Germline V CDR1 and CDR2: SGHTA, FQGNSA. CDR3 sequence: CASEGVLPYNEQFF. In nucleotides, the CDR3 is TGTGCCAGCGAAGGGGTGTTACCCTACAATGAGCAGTTCTTC.

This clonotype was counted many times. The CDR3 DNA is TGCGCCAGCAGCCCCTGGTGGGGGGTTAACAATGAGCAGTTCTTC. Translating it yields CASSPWWGVNNEQFF. The chain couples TRBV4-3 to TRBJ2-1, with TRBD2 as a possible D gene (6 bases). From germline, CDR1 is LGHNA and CDR2 YSLEER. The CDR3 loop spans 15 amino acids. V lost 4 bases and J lost 5, with 15 bases in between.

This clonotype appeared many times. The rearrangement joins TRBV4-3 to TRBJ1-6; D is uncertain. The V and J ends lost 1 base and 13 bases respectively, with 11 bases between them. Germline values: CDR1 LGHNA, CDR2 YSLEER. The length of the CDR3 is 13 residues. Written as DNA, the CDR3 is TGCGCCAGCAGCCAAGTAAGGGATCGGCCCCTCCACTTT. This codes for CASSQVRDRPLHF.

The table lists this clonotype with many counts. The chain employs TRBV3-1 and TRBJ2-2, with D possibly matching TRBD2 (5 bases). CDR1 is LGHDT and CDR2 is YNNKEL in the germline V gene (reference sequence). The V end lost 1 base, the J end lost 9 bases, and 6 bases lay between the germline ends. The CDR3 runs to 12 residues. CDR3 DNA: TGTGCCAGCAGCCAAGGGAGGCGGGAGCTGTTTTTT. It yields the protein CASSQGRRELFF.

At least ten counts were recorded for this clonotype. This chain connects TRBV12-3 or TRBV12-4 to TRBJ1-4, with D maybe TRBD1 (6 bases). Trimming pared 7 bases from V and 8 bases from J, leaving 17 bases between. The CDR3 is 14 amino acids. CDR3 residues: CASIEQGGGEKLFF. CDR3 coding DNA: TGTGCCAGCATCGAACAGGGAGGGGGAGAAAAACTGTTTTTT.

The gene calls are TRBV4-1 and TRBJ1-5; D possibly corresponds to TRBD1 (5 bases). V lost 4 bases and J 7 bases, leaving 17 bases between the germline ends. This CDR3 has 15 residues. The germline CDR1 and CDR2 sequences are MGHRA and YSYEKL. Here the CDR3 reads CASSPRPGANQPQHF. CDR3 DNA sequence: TGCGCCAGCAGCCCCCGCCCCGGGGCAAACCAGCCCCAGCATTTT.

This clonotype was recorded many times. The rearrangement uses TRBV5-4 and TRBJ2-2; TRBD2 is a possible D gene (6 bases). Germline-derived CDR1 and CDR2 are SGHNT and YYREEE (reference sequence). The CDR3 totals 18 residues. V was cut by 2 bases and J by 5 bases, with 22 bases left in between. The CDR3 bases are TGTGCCAGCAGCTTCGGGCTCAGGGAGGTTGTATTGACCGGGGAGCTGTTTTTT. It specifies CASSFGLREVVLTGELFF.

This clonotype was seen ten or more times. The CDR3 DNA reads as TGTGCCAGCAGTTTATTAGGGGGCGAGGGTGAAAAACTGTTTTTT. Protein product: CASSLLGGEGEKLFF. This sequence joins TRBV28 and TRBJ1-4; 7 bases are a match to TRBD1. This CDR3 region has 15 residues. The V and J ends lost 1 base and 7 bases, in that order; junction bases with no gene match: 6. Germline loops: CDR1 MDHEN, CDR2 SYDVKM.

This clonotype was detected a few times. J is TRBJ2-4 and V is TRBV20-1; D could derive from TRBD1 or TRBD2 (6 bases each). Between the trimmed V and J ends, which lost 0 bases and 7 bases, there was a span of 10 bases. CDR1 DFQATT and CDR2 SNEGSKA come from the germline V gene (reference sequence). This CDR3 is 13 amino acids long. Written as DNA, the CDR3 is TGCAGTGCTAGAGAGGGGGGCGGTAACATTCAGTACTTC. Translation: CSAREGGGNIQYF.

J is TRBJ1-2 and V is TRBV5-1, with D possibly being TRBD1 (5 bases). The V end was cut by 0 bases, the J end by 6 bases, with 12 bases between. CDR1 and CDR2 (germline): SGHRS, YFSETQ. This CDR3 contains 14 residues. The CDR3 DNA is TGCGCCAGCAGCTTGGAACGGCAGGGAGATGGCTACACCTTC. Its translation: CASSLERQGDGYTF.

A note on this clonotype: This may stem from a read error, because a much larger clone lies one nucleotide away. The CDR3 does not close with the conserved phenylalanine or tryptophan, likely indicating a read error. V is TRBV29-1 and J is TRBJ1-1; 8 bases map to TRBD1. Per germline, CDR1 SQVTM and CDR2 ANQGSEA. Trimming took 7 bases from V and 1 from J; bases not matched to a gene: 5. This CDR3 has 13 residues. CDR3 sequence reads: CSARTGRNTEAFS. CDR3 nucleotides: TGCAGCGCTAGGACAGGGAGGAACACTGAAGCTTTCTCT.

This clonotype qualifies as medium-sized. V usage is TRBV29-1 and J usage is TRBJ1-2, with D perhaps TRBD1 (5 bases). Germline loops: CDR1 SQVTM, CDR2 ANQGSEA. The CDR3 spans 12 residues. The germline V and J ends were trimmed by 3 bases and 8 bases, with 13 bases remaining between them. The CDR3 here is CSVDQGKRGYTF. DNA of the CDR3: TGCAGCGTTGACCAGGGCAAAAGGGGCTACACCTTC.

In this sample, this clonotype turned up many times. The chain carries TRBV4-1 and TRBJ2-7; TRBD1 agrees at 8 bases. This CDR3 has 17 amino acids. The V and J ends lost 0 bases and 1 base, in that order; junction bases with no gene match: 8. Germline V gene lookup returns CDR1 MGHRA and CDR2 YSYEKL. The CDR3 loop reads CASSQDNGHRGSYEQYF. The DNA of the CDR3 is TGCGCCAGCAGCCAAGATAACGGTCACAGGGGGTCCTACGAGCAGTACTTC.

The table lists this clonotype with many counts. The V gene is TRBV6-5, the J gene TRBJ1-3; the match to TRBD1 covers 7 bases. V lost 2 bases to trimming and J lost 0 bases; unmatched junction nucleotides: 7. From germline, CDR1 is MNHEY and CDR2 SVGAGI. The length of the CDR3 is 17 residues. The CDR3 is CASSYATGSTSGNTIYF. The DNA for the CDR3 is TGTGCCAGCAGTTACGCGACAGGGAGCACCTCTGGAAACACCATATATTTT.